The following is a T cell receptor (beta chain) sequence with its context. The antigen is unknown. V shed 3 bases and J 2 bases; nucleotides not matched to a gene: 8. The CDR3 extends over 16 amino acids. CDR1 is SGHNT, CDR2 YYREEE, per germline (reference sequence). The sample belongs to a study of beta chain features in type 1 diabetes. About the research overall: What patients shared with healthy donors was a similar profile of age, gender and cell yields.

Study-wide results and limits: Shortening of TCRB CDR3s, moderate but significant, appeared in all four CD4+ subsets of Type 1 diabetes patients. Because the template was cDNA, high-expressing cells might be over-represented.

Cell sorting via CD45RO/CCR7/CD25/CD127/CD95/CD27 was performed to obtain CD4+ naive, central memory, regulatory and stem cell-like memory cells. Sequenced material consisted of expressed TCRB transcripts (all of the isolated RNA was reverse transcribed). Using immunoSEQ multiplex PCR, the repertoire was profiled, and TCRdb retains in-frame clones only, with some absent. The sample yields a few hundred thousand clones, about 20% seen once. This sequence originates from a middle-aged woman with type 1 diabetes. Material: naive CD4+ T cells from blood. V and J are TRBV5-4 and TRBJ2-3; 8 bases agree with TRBD2. The CDR3 spells CASSSGGAGYTDTQYF. In nucleotides, the CDR3 is TGTGCCAGCAGCTCGGGGGGGGCGGGGTACACAGATACGCAGTATTTT.